The 7 T cell receptor beta chains listed next were all sequenced from one sample in a study of blood T cell repertoires in COVID-19 (dated by TCRdb to the early 2020s). Libraries were prepared through the immunoSEQ multiplex PCR assay. In TCRdb, the immuneACCESS table is reduced to in-frame sequences with V and J assigned. These tables do not hold every clone; where another copy was compared, an unresolved V gene accounts for under half, and the others remain unexplained. For this sample the table gives about 300,000 clones, of which under 90% were detected only once. The ten largest clonotypes hold 1.5% to 2% of the sample. Material for sequencing was PBMCs or T cells enriched from blood (not recorded which). These receptor sequences come from a woman aged 40 to 50 who had recovered from COVID-19.

The V call is TRBV25-1, the J call TRBJ1-2; no reliable D call. Germline lookup yields CDR1 MGHDK and CDR2 SYGVNS. Trimming stripped 1 base from V and 4 bases from J, with 10 bases between. This CDR3 has 14 residues. The CDR3, as DNA: TGTGCCAGCAGTGAATTGGGAGCCCTCTATGGCTACACCTTC. This sequence encodes CASSELGALYGYTF.

This chain connects TRBV4-1 to TRBJ2-3, with 10 positions matching TRBD2. The J segment lost 4 bases and the V segment lost 4 bases, leaving 5 bases of the junction unmatched. CDR1 and CDR2 from the germline V gene are MGHRA and YSYEKL. The CDR3 is 15 residues long. The CDR3 DNA follows: TGCGCCAGCAGCCCAACTAGCGGGGTCGCAGATACGCAGTATTTT. Amino acids: CASSPTSGVADTQYF.

The chain carries TRBV18 and TRBJ2-7, with D possibly being TRBD2 (5 bases). The CDR3 sequence is 15 residues long. The V end was cut by 3 bases, the J end by 2 bases, with 14 bases between. Germline lookup yields CDR1 KGHSH and CDR2 LQKENI. The CDR3 sequence: CASSPGSEAPYEQYF. The DNA for the CDR3 is TGTGCCAGCTCACCGGGGAGCGAAGCTCCCTACGAGCAGTACTTC.

V gene TRBV5-1 combines with J gene TRBJ2-3; D unclear. V was pared by 0 bases and J by 0 bases, with 11 bases between. Germline V gives CDR1 SGHRS, CDR2 YFSETQ. The CDR3 covers 16 residues. The CDR3 sequence: CASSLGQATSTDTQYF. The CDR3 bases are TGCGCCAGCAGCTTGGGTCAGGCAACTAGCACAGATACGCAGTATTTT.

The chain recombines TRBV19 with TRBJ2-1, with 8 bases aligning to TRBD2. V lost 6 bases and J lost 6; bases outside the gene matches: 19. The CDR3 spans 18 residues. CDR1 and CDR2 from the germline V gene are LNHDA and SQIVND (reference sequence). CDR3 amino acids: CASSYGGSSGTIRNEQFF. DNA for the CDR3: TGTGCCAGTAGCTATGGGGGTAGTAGCGGGACCATCCGCAATGAGCAGTTCTTC.

V usage is TRBV27 and J usage is TRBJ1-1; D remains unclear. CDR3 length: 13 amino acids. V was pared by 6 bases and J by 1 base, with 9 bases between. Germline V lookup: CDR1 MNHEY, CDR2 SMNVEV (reference sequence). CDR3 loop: CASSFSQNTEAFF. In DNA form, the CDR3 reads TGTGCCAGCAGCTTTAGTCAGAACACTGAAGCTTTCTTT.

The rearrangement uses TRBV5-1 and TRBJ1-2; no firm D call. The CDR3 runs to 13 residues. Between the trimmed V and J ends, which lost 2 bases and 4 bases, there was a span of 9 bases. CDR1 SGHRS and CDR2 YFSETQ come from the germline V gene. The CDR3 DNA reads TGCGCCAGCAGCTTACCTGAGGGCTATGGCTACACCTTC. Protein product: CASSLPEGYGYTF.